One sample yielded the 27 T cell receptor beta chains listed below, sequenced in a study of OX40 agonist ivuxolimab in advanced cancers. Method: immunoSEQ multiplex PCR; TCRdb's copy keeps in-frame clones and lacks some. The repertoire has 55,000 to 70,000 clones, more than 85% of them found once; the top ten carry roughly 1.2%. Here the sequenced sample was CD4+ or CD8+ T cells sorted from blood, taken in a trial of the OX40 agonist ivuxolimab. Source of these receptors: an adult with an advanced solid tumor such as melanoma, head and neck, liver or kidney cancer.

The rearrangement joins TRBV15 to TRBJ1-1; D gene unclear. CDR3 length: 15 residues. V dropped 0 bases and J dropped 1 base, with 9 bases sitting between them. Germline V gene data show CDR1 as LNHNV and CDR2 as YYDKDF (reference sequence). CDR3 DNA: TGTGCCACCAGCAGAGATGGCCACAAGAACACTGAAGCTTTCTTT. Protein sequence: CATSRDGHKNTEAFF.

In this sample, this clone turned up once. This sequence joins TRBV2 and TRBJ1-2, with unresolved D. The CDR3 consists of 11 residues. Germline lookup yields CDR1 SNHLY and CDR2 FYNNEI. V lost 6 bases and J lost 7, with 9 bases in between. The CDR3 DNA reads TGTGCCAGCAGGGGGAGGCCTGGCTACACCTTC. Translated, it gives CASRGRPGYTF.

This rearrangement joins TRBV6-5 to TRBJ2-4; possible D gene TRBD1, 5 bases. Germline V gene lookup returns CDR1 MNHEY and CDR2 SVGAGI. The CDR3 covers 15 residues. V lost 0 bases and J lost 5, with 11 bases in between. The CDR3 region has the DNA TGTGCCAGCAGTTACTCGACCAGGGCCCAAAACATTCAGTACTTC. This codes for CASSYSTRAQNIQYF.

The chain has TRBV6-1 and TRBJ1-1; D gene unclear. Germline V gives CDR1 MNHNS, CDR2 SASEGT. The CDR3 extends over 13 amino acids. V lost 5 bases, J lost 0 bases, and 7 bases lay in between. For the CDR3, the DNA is TGTGCCAGCAGTCCTCAACTGAACACTGAAGCTTTCTTT. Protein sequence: CASSPQLNTEAFF.

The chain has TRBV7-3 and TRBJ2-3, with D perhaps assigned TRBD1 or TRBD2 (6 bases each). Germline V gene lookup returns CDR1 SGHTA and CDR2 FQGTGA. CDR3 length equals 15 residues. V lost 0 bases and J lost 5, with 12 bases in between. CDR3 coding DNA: TGTGCCAGCAGCTTAACAGGGGGGCGAGGAGATACGCAGTATTTT. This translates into CASSLTGGRGDTQYF.

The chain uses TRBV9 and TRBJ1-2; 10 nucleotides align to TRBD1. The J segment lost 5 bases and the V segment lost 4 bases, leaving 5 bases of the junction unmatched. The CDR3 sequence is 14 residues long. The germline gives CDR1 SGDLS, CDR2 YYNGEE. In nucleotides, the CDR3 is TGTGCCAGCAGCATAGGACAGGGGGGGTATGGCTACACCTTC. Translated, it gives CASSIGQGGYGYTF.

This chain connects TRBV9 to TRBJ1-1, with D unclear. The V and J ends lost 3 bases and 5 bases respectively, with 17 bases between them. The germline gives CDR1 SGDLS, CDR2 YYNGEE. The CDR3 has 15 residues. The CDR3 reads CASSAHATGRTEAFF. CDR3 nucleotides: TGTGCCAGCAGCGCCCACGCAACGGGTCGGACTGAAGCTTTCTTT.

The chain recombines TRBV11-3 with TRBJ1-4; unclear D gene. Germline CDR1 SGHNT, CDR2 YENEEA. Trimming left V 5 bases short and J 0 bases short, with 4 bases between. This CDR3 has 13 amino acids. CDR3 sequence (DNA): TGTGCCAGCAGCAAGGCAACTAATGAAAAACTGTTTTTT. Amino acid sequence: CASSKATNEKLFF.

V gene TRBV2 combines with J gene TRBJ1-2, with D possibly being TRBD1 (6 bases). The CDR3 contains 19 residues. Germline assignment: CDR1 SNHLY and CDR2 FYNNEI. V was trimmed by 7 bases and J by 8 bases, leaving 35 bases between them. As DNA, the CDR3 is TGTGCCAGCACCCCGTTTTACCTACTACGGGGGGCGAGTTATCGGGGCTACACCTTC. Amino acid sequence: CASTPFYLLRGASYRGYTF.

CDR3 bases: TGTGCCAGCAGCTCACCGGGACAGAGGAACACTGAAGCTTTCTTT. Protein: CASSSPGQRNTEAFF. This chain joins TRBV5-4 and TRBJ1-1; TRBD1 matches 7 bases. Germline V gene data show CDR1 as SGHNT and CDR2 as YYREEE (reference sequence). J lost 1 base, V lost 3 bases, and 6 bases had no gene match. This CDR3 is built from 15 residues.

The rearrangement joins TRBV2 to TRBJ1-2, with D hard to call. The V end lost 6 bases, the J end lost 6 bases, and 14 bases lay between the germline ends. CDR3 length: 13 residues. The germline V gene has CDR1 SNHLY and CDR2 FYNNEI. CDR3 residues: CASSRTKWDGYTF. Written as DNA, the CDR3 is TGTGCCAGCAGCCGGACGAAATGGGATGGCTACACCTTC. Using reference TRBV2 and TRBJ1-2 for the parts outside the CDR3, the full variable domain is EPEVTQTPSHQVTQMGQEVILRCVPISNHLYFYWYRQILGQKVEFLVSFYNNEISEKSEIFDDQFSVERPDGSNFTLKIRSTKLEDSAMYFCASSRTKWDGYTFGSGTRLTVV.

CDR3 sequence reads: CASTPGQVSYEQYF. The DNA for the CDR3 is TGTGCCAGCACCCCGGGACAGGTCTCCTACGAGCAGTACTTC. This chain links TRBV6-5 with TRBJ2-7; 8 bases align to TRBD1. CDR1 is MNHEY and CDR2 is SVGAGI in the germline V gene. The CDR3 is 14 amino acids. The J segment lost 0 bases and the V segment lost 7 bases, leaving 5 bases of the junction unmatched.

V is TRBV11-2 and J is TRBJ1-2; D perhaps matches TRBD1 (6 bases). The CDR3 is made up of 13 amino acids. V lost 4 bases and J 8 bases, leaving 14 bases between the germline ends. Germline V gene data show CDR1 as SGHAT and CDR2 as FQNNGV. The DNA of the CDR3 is TGTGCCAGCAGCTCCACGGGGGCGGCCGGCTACACCTTC. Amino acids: CASSSTGAAGYTF.

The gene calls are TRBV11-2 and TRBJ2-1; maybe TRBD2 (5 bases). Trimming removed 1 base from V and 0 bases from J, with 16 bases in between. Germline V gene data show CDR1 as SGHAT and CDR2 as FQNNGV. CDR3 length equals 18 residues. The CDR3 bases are TGTGCCAGCAGCTTAGTGGTCGGCGGGTTTAACTCCTACAATGAGCAGTTCTTC. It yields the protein CASSLVVGGFNSYNEQFF.

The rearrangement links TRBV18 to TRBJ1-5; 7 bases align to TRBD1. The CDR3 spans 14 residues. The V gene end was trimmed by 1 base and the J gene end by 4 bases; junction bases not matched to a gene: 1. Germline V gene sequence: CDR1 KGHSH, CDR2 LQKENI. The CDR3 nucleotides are TGTGCCAGCTCACCACAGACAGGGAATCAGCCCCAGCATTTT. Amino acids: CASSPQTGNQPQHF.

As DNA, the CDR3 is TGTGCCAGCAGTTTCACAGGGAACACTGAAGCTTTCTTT. Its translation is CASSFTGNTEAFF. This chain uses TRBV6-5 with TRBJ1-1; TRBD1 is a possible D gene (5 bases). This CDR3 has 13 amino acids. The V end lost 4 bases, the J end lost 1 base, and 7 bases lay between the germline ends. Germline loops: CDR1 MNHEY, CDR2 SVGAGI.

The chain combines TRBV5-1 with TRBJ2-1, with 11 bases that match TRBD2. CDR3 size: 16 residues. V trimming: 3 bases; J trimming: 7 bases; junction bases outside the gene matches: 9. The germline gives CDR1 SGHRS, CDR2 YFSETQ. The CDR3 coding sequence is TGCGCCAGCAGCTCGGGGGGGACTAGCGGTAATAATGAGCAGTTCTTC. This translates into CASSSGGTSGNNEQFF.

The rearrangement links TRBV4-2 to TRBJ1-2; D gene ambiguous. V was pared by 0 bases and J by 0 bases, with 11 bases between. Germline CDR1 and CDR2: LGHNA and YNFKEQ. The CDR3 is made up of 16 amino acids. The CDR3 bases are TGTGCCAGCAGCCAAGATCGGTTGGAAACTAACTATGGCTACACCTTC. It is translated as CASSQDRLETNYGYTF.

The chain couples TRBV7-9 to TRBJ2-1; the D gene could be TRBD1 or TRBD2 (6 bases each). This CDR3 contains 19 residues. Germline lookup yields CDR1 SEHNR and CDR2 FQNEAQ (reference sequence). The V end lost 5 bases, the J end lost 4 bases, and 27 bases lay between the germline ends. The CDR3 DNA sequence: TGTGCCAGCAGCCCTCTTAGGGGGAATAGGGGGGCCCGTTACAATGAGCAGTTCTTC. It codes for CASSPLRGNRGARYNEQFF. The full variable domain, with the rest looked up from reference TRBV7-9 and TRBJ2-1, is DTGVSQNPRHKITKRGQNVTFRCDPISEHNRLYWYRQTLGQGPEFLTYFQNEAQLEKSRLLSDRFSAERPKGSFSTLEIQRTEQGDSAMYLCASSPLRGNRGARYNEQFFGPGTRLTVL.

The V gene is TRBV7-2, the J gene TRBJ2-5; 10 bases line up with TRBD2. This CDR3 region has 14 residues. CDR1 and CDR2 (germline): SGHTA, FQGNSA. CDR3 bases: TGTGCGTCTGTACTAGCGGGGAACCAAGAGACCCAGTACTTC. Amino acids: CASVLAGNQETQYF.

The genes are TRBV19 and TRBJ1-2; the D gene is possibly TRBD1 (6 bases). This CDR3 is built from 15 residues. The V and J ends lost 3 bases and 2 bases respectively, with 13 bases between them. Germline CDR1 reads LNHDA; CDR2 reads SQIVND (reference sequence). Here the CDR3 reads CASSMSVTGNYGYTF. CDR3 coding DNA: TGTGCCAGTAGTATGTCGGTGACAGGCAACTATGGCTACACCTTC.

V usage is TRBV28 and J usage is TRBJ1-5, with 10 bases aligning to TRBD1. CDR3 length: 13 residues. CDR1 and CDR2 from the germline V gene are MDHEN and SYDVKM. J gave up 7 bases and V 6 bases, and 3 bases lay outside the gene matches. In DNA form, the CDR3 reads TGTGCCAGCAGGACAGGGGGCGGACAGCCCCAGCATTTT. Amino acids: CASRTGGGQPQHF.

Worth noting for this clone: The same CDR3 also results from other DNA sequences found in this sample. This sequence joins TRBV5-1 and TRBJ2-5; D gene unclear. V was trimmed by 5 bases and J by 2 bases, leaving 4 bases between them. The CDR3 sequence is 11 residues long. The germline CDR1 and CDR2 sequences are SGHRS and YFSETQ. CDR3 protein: CASSLQETQYF. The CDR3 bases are TGCGCCAGCAGTCTTCAAGAGACCCAGTACTTC.

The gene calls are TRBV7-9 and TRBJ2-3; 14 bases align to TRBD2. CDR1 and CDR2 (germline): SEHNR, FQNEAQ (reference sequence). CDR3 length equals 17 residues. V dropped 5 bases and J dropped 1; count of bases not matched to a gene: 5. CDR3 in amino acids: CASSPRTSGGRTDTQYF. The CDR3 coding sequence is TGTGCCAGCAGCCCGAGGACTAGCGGGGGGCGCACAGATACGCAGTATTTT.

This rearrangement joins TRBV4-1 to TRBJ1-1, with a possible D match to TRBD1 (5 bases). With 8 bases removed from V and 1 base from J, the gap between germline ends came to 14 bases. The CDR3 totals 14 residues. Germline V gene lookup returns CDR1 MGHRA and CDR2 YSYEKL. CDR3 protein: CASRGVLKNTEAFF. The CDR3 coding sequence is TGCGCCAGCCGGGGGGTCCTGAAGAACACTGAAGCTTTCTTT.

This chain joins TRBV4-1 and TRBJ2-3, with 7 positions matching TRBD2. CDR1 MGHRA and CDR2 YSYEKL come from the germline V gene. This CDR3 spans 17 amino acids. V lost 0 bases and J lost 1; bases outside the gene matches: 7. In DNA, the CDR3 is TGCGCCAGCAGCCAAGATCACCAGCGGGGTGGCACAGATACGCAGTATTTT. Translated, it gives CASSQDHQRGGTDTQYF.

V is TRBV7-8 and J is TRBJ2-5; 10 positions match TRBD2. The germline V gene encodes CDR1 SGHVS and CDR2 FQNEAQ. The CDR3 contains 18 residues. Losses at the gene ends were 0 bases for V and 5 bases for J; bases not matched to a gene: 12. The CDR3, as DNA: TGTGCCAGCAGCTTAGCGCGGCGACTAGCGGGTAGGGGGGAGACCCAGTACTTC. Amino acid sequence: CASSLARRLAGRGETQYF.